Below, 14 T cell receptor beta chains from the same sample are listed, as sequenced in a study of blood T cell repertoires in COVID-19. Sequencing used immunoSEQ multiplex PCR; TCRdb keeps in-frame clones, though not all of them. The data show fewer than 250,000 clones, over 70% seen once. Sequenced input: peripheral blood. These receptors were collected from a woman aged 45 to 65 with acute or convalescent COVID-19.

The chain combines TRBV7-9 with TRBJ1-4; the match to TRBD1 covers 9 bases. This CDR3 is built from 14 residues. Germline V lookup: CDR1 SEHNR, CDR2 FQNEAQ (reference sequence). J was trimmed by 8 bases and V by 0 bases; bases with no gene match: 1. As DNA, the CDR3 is TGTGCCAGCAGCTTAGCACAGGGGGCCGAAAAACTGTTTTTT. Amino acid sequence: CASSLAQGAEKLFF. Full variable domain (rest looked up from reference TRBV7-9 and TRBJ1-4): DTGVSQNPRHKITKRGQNVTFRCDPISEHNRLYWYRQTLGQGPEFLTYFQNEAQLEKSRLLSDRFSAERPKGSFSTLEIQRTEQGDSAMYLCASSLAQGAEKLFFGSGTQLSVL.

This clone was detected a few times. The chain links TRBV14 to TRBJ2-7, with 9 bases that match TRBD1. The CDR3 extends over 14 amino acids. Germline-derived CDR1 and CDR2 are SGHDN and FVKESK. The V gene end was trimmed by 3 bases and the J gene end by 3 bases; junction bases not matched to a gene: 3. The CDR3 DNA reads TGTGCCAGCAGCCATCGGGACAGGGTCTACGAGCAGTACTTC. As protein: CASSHRDRVYEQYF.

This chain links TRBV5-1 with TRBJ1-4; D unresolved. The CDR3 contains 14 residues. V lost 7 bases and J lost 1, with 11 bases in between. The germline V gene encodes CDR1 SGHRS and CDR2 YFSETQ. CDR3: CASASGGTNEKLFF. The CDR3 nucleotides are TGCGCCAGCGCGTCAGGTGGAACTAATGAAAAACTGTTTTTT.

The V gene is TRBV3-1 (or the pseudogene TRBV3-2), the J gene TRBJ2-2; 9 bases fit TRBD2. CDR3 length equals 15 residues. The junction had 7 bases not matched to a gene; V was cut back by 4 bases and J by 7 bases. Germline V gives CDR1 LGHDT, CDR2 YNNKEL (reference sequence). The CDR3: CASSRAGGPDGELFF. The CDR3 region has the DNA TGTGCCAGCAGCCGTGCGGGAGGGCCTGACGGGGAGCTGTTTTTT.

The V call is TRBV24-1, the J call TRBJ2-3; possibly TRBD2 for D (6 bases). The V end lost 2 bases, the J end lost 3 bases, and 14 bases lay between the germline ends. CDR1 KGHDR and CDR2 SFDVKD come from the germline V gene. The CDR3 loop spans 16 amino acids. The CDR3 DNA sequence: TGTGCCACCAGTGATTATGCGGGGACGGAAACAGATACGCAGTATTTT. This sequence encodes CATSDYAGTETDTQYF.

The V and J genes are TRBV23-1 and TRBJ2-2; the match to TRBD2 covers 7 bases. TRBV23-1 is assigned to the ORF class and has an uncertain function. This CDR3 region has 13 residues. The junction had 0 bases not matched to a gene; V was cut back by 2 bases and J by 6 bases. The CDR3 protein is CASSQGGAGELFF. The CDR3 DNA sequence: TGCGCCAGCAGTCAAGGGGGGGCCGGGGAGCTGTTTTTT.

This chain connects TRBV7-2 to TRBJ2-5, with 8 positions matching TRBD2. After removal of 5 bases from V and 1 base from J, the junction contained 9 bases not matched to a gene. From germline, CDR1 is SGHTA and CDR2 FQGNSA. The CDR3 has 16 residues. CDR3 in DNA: TGTGCCAGCAGCCGGATGTCGGGAGGGGTCCAAGAGACCCAGTACTTC. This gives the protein CASSRMSGGVQETQYF.

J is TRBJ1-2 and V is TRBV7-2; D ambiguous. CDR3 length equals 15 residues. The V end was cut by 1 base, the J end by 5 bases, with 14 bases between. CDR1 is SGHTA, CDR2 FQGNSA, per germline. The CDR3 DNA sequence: TGTGCCAGCAGCTTAGGTGAGGGTTTCTCGTATGGCTACACCTTC. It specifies CASSLGEGFSYGYTF.

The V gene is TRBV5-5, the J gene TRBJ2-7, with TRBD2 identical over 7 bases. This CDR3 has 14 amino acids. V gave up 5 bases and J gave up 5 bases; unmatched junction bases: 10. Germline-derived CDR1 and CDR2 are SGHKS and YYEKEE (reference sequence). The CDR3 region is CASSRTSLADEQYF. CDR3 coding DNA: TGTGCCAGCAGTCGGACTAGTCTGGCGGACGAGCAGTACTTC.

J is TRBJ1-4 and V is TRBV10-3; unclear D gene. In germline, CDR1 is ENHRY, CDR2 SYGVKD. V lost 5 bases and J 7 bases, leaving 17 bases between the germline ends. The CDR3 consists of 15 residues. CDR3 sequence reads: CAISNTLLRGEKLFF. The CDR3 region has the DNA TGTGCCATCAGTAATACACTATTACGTGGTGAAAAACTGTTTTTT.

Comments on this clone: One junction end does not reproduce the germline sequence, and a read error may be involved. The CDR3 reads CASSLSTSSHNEQFF. Here the CDR3 DNA reads TGTGCCAGCAGTTTATCGACTAGCTCCCACAATGAGCAGTTCTTC. V gene TRBV28 combines with J gene TRBJ2-1; 7 bases align to TRBD2. The germline V gene has CDR1 MDHEN and CDR2 SYDVKM. The CDR3 runs to 15 residues.

CDR3 in amino acids: CARSFPYVSNEQFF. The CDR3 DNA sequence: TGTGCCAGAAGCTTCCCCTACGTGTCTAATGAGCAGTTCTTC. The rearrangement links TRBV7-5 to TRBJ2-1; the table's D call TRBD2 went unverified against the DNA. TRBV7-5 is reported as a pseudogene. The CDR3 has 14 residues.

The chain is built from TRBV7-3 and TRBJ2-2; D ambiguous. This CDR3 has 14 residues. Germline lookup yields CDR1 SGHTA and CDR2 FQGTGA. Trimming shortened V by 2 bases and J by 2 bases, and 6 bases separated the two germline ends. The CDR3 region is CASSLLANTGELFF. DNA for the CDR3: TGTGCCAGCAGCTTATTGGCTAACACCGGGGAGCTGTTTTTT. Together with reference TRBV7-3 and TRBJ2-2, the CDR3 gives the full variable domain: GAGVSQTPSNKVTEKGKYVELRCDPISGHTALYWYRQSLGQGPEFLIYFQGTGAADDSGLPNDRFFAVRPEGSVSTLKIQRTERGDSAVYLCASSLLANTGELFFGEGSRLTVL.

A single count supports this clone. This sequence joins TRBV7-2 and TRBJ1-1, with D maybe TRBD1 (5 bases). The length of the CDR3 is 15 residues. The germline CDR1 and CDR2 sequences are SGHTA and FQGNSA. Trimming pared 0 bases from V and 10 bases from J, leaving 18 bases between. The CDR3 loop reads CASSLALQGWMAAFF. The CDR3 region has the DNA TGTGCCAGCAGCTTAGCGTTGCAGGGTTGGATGGCAGCTTTCTTT. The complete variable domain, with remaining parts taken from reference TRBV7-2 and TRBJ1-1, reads GAGVSQSPSNKVTEKGKDVELRCDPISGHTALYWYRQSLGQGLEFLIYFQGNSAPDKSGLPSDRFSAERTGGSVSTLTIQRTQQEDSAVYLCASSLALQGWMAAFFGQGTRLTVV.